This paragraph covers one T cell receptor (beta chain) sequence. This CDR3 has 15 residues. Germline CDR1 is SEHNR and CDR2 is FQNEAQ (reference sequence). Trimming took off 8 bases at V and 1 base at J, with 17 bases between the two ends. During its preparation, the TCRbeta library received unique molecular identifiers. One entry per CDR3 protein, called by TCRdb with MiXCR from the PCR reads. This table holds fewer than 550,000 distinct CDR3 sequences, around 15% found once. This sample was taken from a study of T-cell reconstitution after alpha-beta-depleted transplantation in children. Sequenced material: PBMCs, mostly from graft donor cells, taken 360 days after TCRalphabeta/CD19-depleted stem cell transplant. The chain links TRBV7-9 to TRBJ1-1; no definite D call. This clonotype was sampled from a boy under two years old who had a stem cell transplant for Wiskott-Aldrich syndrome, so the T cells may come from the graft donor. The CDR3 protein is CASLLAGAGNTEAFF. The CDR3 DNA reads as TGTGCCAGCCTCTTAGCGGGCGCGGGGAACACTGAAGCTTTCTTT.